This note documents a single TCR beta chain sequence. The antigen is undetermined. The data derive from a study of monozygotic twins with inflammatory bowel disease. Broader study findings: Patient repertoire variability may have increased through differing immunosuppressive treatments.

Reanalyzing the 5' RACE reads, TCRdb keeps one entry per CDR3 protein, without DNA. The table lists tens of thousands of distinct CDR3 sequences. Sequenced: blood. The source of this sequence is a human donor with ulcerative colitis or Crohn's disease, or a healthy co-twin of an affected twin (not recorded which).

The CDR3 sequence is CASSSKRTGELFF. This rearrangement joins TRBV12-3 or TRBV12-4 to TRBJ2-2; TCRdb returns TRBD2, unconfirmable since there is no DNA. CDR3 length: 13 residues.